The rows below give T cell receptor beta chains drawn from one sample of a study of identical twins. TCRdb used MiXCR to reprocess the 5' RACE reads, holding one entry per CDR3 protein. This sample yields 240,000 or so distinct CDR3 sequences, of which about 13% are seen a single time; approximately 4% belongs to the top ten. The sample was also linked to a second study, of yellow fever vaccine responses in identical twins.

The sequenced material came from memory (CD45RO+) T cells sorted from blood. The receptors were gathered from a woman between 18 and 29 years old in good health. Each CDR3 is given with its conserved first and last residue. The D gene is left open where the match is weak. Where a row states a size, it is once, few, many or the class of an expanded clone; other rows omit it.

V: TRBV24-1
J: TRBJ2-7
size: .
D: .
CDR3: CATSDPSRGGFYNEQYF
DNA: TGTGCCACCAGTGACCCTTCGCGGGGCGGGTTTTACAATGAGCAGTACTTC

V: TRBV3-1
J: TRBJ2-2
size: many
D: .
CDR3: CASSTRTNSGELFF
DNA: TGTGCCAGCAGCACACGGACTAACAGCGGGGAGCTGTTTTTT

V: TRBV5-8
J: TRBJ1-5
size: .
D: .
CDR3: CASSVQGLGNQPQHF
DNA: TGTGCCAGCAGCGTCCAGGGTCTCGGCAATCAGCCCCAGCATTTT

V: TRBV28
J: TRBJ2-3
size: .
D: .
CDR3: CASRLSRTDTQYF
DNA: TGTGCCAGCAGGCTATCCCGCACAGATACGCAGTATTTT

V: TRBV12-3/TRBV12-4
J: TRBJ2-1
size: few
D: .
CDR3: CASSLGGRNNEQFF
DNA: TGTGCCAGCAGTTTAGGGGGGAGAAACAATGAGCAGTTCTTC

V: TRBV6-4
J: TRBJ2-6
size: few
D: .
CDR3: CASSDSIDSGANVLTF
DNA: TGTGCCAGCAGTGACTCGATAGATTCTGGGGCCAACGTCCTGACTTTC

V: TRBV20-1
J: TRBJ2-1
size: many
D: TRBD2
CDR3: CSARDLTSGSYNEQFF
DNA: TGCAGTGCTAGAGATTTAACTAGCGGGTCTTACAATGAGCAGTTCTTC

V: TRBV11-2
J: TRBJ2-1
size: .
D: .
CDR3: CASSSLGIEQFF
DNA: TGTGCCAGCAGCTCTCTAGGGATTGAGCAGTTCTTC

V: TRBV4-3
J: TRBJ1-1
size: many
D: TRBD1
CDR3: CASSPGQGPAFF
DNA: TGCGCCAGCAGCCCGGGACAGGGGCCGGCTTTCTTT

V: TRBV20-1
J: TRBJ2-5
size: .
D: TRBD2
CDR3: CSARREGPETQYF
DNA: TGCAGTGCGAGGCGGGAGGGCCCGGAGACCCAGTACTTC

V: TRBV6-2/TRBV6-3
J: TRBJ2-7
size: many
D: .
CDR3: CASSYLAGTHEQYF
DNA: TGTGCCAGCAGTTACCTCGCCGGGACCCACGAGCAGTACTTC

V: TRBV4-3
J: TRBJ2-2
size: .
D: TRBD2
CDR3: CASSQDSGTSGTGELFF
DNA: TGCGCCAGCAGCCAAGATTCCGGGACTAGCGGCACCGGGGAGCTGTTTTTT